This TCR beta chain was identified in a study of tumor-infiltrating lymphocytes in primary liver carcinoma. Each 20-30 mg portion of unsorted bulk tissue served as the source for co-extraction of RNA and DNA. Tumor samples all exceeded 80% viable tumor cells. The CDR3 runs to 18 residues. As regards this clonotype: A read error may produce the germline difference seen at one junction end.

The researchers produced TCR beta cDNA from 400 to 650 ng total RNA with a constant-region primer. It was through three nested multiplex PCR rounds of slightly modified ARM-PCR that TCR beta libraries arose. Investigators reported that the first two PCR rounds, at 10 to 11 cycles each, used TRBV1-TRBV30 forward primers with a C-beta reverse primer. TCRdb reprocessed the multiplex PCR reads via MiXCR and lists one record per CDR3 protein. The sample yields about 190,000 distinct CDR3 sequences, 85% seen once. The sample taken for sequencing was tumor tissue from primary liver carcinoma. The TCR sequence derives from a man in his forties or fifties with primary liver carcinoma and hepatitis B virus infection. V is TRBV12-3 or TRBV12-4 and J is TRBJ2-3, with 11 bases aligning to TRBD2. The CDR3 DNA reads as TGCGCCAGCAGCCCCCCCCTAGCGGGAGGTCGAAACACAGATACGCAGTATTTT. Amino acids: CASSPPLAGGRNTDTQYF.